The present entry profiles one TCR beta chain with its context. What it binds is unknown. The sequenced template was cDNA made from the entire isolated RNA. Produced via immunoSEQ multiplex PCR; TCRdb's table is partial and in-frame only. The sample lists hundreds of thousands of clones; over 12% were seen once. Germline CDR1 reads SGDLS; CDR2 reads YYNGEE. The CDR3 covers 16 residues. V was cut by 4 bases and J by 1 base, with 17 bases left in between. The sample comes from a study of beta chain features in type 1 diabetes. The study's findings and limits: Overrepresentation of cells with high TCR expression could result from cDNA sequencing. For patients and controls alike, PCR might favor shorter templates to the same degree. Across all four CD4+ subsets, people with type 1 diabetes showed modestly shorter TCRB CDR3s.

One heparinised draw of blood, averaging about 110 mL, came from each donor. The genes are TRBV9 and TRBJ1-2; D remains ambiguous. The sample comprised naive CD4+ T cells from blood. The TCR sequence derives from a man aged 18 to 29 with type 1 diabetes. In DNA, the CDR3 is TGTGCCAGCAGCCCCCGTAGACAAGACGTTAACTATGGCTACACCTTC. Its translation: CASSPRRQDVNYGYTF.